This T cell receptor beta chain was obtained from a study of neoadjuvant nivolumab and ipilimumab in lung cancer. Findings and caveats of the study: Only two of four nivolumab-treated tumors gained richness and clonality by surgery. Blood richness before therapy tracked richness in tumors resected after neoadjuvant therapy. Compared with tumor-adjacent uninvolved lung, resected tumors showed greater richness and clonality.

The repertoire was sequenced with immunoSEQ multiplex PCR; TCRdb's copy has only in-frame clones and lacks some. Of fewer than 30,000 clones listed, approximately 80% are singletons. This clone was picked up a small number of times. Its cognate antigen is unknown. The TCR originated in an adult with non-small cell lung cancer. The sequencing used tumor tissue, collected after neoadjuvant nivolumab, alone or with ipilimumab, at or shortly before surgery.

CDR3 region: CASSKGQVSTDTQYF. The CDR3 DNA reads TGTGCCAGCAGCAAGGGACAGGTCAGCACAGATACGCAGTATTTT. The rearrangement joins TRBV11-3 to TRBJ2-3; TRBD1 agrees at 8 bases. Germline trimming cut 5 bases from V and 0 bases from J; bases unmatched to any gene: 4. The CDR3 has 15 amino acids. Per germline, CDR1 SGHNT and CDR2 YENEEA.